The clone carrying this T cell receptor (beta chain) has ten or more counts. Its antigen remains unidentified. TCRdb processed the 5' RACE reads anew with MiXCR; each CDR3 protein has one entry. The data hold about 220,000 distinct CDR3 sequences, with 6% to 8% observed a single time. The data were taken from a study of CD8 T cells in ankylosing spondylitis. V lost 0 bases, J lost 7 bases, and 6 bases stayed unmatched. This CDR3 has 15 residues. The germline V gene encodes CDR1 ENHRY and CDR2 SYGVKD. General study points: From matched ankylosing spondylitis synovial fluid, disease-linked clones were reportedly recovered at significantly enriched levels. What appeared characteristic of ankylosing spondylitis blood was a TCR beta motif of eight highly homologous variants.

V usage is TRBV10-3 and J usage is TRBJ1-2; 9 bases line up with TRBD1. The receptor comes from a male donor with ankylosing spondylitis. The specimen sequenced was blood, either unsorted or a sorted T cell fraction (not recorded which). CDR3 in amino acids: CAISESKQGASGYTF. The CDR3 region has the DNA TGTGCCATCAGTGAGTCGAAACAGGGGGCGAGTGGCTACACCTTC.